A single sample is the source of the 29 T cell receptor beta chains below, sequenced in a study of tumor and adjacent non-tumor tissue in lung cancer. The template was RNA from unsorted bulk tissue. This non-tumor lung sample came from over 3 cm beyond the tumor edge. The library came from three nested PCR rounds adapted from ARM-PCR protocols. Each CDR3 protein gets one entry after TCRdb re-called the multiplex PCR reads with MiXCR. The data hold roughly 120,000 distinct CDR3 sequences, with roughly two thirds observed a single time. Sequenced: distant non-tumor lung tissue. These receptors all stem from a man aged 60-69 years with non-small cell lung cancer.

Worth noting for this clonotype: Sequence at one end of the junction differs from germline and may be a read error. The chain combines TRBV5-1 with TRBJ1-2; D is ambiguous. This CDR3 is 15 amino acids long. From germline, CDR1 is SGHRS and CDR2 YFSETQ. CDR3 residues: CASSLESASNYGYTF. The CDR3 DNA reads as TGCGCCAGTAGCTTGGAGTCGGCATCTAACTATGGCTACACCTTC.

This clonotype showed up many times. V usage is TRBV5-5 and J usage is TRBJ2-7, with TRBD2 matching 14 bases. V dropped 4 bases and J dropped 3; count of bases not matched to a gene: 3. Germline loops: CDR1 SGHKS, CDR2 YYEKEE (reference sequence). The CDR3 length is 15 residues. The CDR3 region is CASSEGLAGDYEQYF. The CDR3 nucleotides are TGTGCCAGCAGCGAGGGACTAGCGGGAGACTACGAGCAGTACTTC.

As concerns this clonotype: Germline is not matched at one junction end, which may reflect a read error. The rearrangement uses TRBV6-5 and TRBJ1-2; 7 bases agree with TRBD1. The germline CDR1 and CDR2 sequences are MNHEY and SVGAGI. The CDR3 totals 14 residues. CDR3 bases: TGTGTCAGCAGGAATCGACAGGGCTTCTATGACTACACCTTC. It specifies CVSRNRQGFYDYTF.

Details on this clonotype: This clone may be a read error of a much larger clone one base away. This chain connects TRBV15 to TRBJ2-3; maybe TRBD2 (7 bases). In germline, CDR1 is LNHNV, CDR2 YYDKDF (reference sequence). CDR3 length: 15 residues. The CDR3 region has the DNA TGTGCCACCAGCACCGCAGGGGAGGGCACATATACGCAGTATTTT. Its translation: CATSTAGEGTYTQYF.

The CDR3 loop is CVSRAGDTQYF. In DNA form, the CDR3 reads TGTGTCAGTAGGGCAGGAGATACGCAGTATTTT. The chain is built from TRBV6-5 and TRBJ2-3; no clear D gene. This CDR3 contains 11 residues. Germline V gene data show CDR1 as MNHEY and CDR2 as SVGAGI.

Notes on this clonotype: The junction departs from the called germline gene at one end, perhaps through a read error. V usage is TRBV4-3 and J usage is TRBJ2-1, with 7 bases that match TRBD1. Germline V lookup: CDR1 LGHNA, CDR2 YSLEER. The CDR3 spans 16 residues. The CDR3 sequence: CASNHRQGITYNEQFF. In DNA form, the CDR3 reads TGCGCCAGCAACCATAGACAGGGCATTACCTACAATGAGCAATTCTTC.

As to this clonotype: Germline is not matched at one junction end, which may reflect a read error. The chain combines TRBV10-2 with TRBJ2-7, with 11 bases identical to TRBD1. Germline CDR1 is WSHSY and CDR2 is SAAADI. This CDR3 spans 16 amino acids. CDR3 loop: CASSEWGTGGDYGQYF. The CDR3 DNA follows: TGCGCCAGCAGTGAATGGGGGACAGGGGGAGACTACGGGCAGTACTTC.

By sample fraction, this clonotype is medium-sized. The chain uses TRBV11-1 and TRBJ1-1; no clear D. The CDR3 is made up of 13 amino acids. V dropped 7 bases and J dropped 1 base, with 10 bases sitting between them. Germline lookup yields CDR1 SGHAT and CDR2 FQDESV (reference sequence). CDR3 sequence (DNA): TGTGCCAGCACCCGGTCCCAGAACACTGAAGCTTTCTTT. Protein sequence: CASTRSQNTEAFF.

This clonotype occurred many times. The chain uses TRBV12-3 or TRBV12-4 and TRBJ2-5; D may be TRBD1 (5 bases). V lost 2 bases and J 1 base, leaving 8 bases between the germline ends. The CDR3 totals 14 residues. The CDR3 DNA is TGTGCCAGCAGTTTACAGGGCACCCAAGAGACCCAGTACTTC. It specifies CASSLQGTQETQYF.

J is TRBJ2-5 and V is TRBV11-1; no clear D gene. CDR1 is SGHAT, CDR2 FQDESV, per germline (reference sequence). The CDR3 consists of 14 residues. Between the trimmed V and J ends, which lost 10 bases and 0 bases, there was a span of 15 bases. CDR3 loop: CAISSDAYQETQYF. CDR3 DNA sequence: TGTGCCATTAGCTCGGACGCGTACCAAGAGACCCAGTACTTC.

With respect to this clonotype: A much bigger clone sits one base away, suggesting this may be a read error. The chain carries TRBV28 and TRBJ2-6, with D perhaps TRBD1 or TRBD2 (5 bases each). From germline, CDR1 is MDHEN and CDR2 SYDVKM. The CDR3 sequence is 16 residues long. This CDR3 reads CASSLGTLSGTNVLTF. The CDR3 coding sequence is TGTGCCAGCAGTCTCGGGACGCTCTCTGGGACCAACGTCCTGACTTTC.

This chain uses TRBV6-6 with TRBJ2-1; the D gene is possibly TRBD2 (5 bases). Germline assignment: CDR1 MNHNY and CDR2 SVGAGI (reference sequence). This CDR3 comprises 13 residues. The CDR3, as DNA: TGTGAAAGCAGTTATGAGGGTAAGAATGAGCAGTTCTTC. Translation gives CESSYEGKNEQFF.

This clonotype was detected ten times or more. The chain is built from TRBV12-3 or TRBV12-4 and TRBJ2-3; D remains unclear. V gave up 8 bases and J gave up 0 bases, with 18 bases separating them. The CDR3 extends over 16 amino acids. The CDR3: CASSGPGGYSTDTQYF. Written as DNA, the CDR3 is TGTGCCAGCTCAGGCCCCGGCGGTTATAGCACAGATACGCAGTATTTT.

This clonotype was seen a handful of times. Being one base from a much bigger clone, this may be a read error. This chain links TRBV29-1 with TRBJ2-1; possible D gene TRBD1, 5 bases. Germline CDR1 reads SQVTM; CDR2 reads ANQGSEA. The CDR3 is 16 residues long. In nucleotides, the CDR3 is TGCAACGTTGAGATCCCTCCAGGGTATCCCTACAATGAGCAGTTCTTC. This sequence encodes CNVEIPPGYPYNEQFF.

Details on this clonotype: A read error is possible here, since a much larger clone lies one base away. As the CDR3 is not closed by the conserved phenylalanine or tryptophan, this likely results from a read error. The chain recombines TRBV28 with TRBJ2-7; no definite D call. Germline V gives CDR1 MDHEN, CDR2 SYDVKM. V was trimmed by 5 bases and J by 0 bases, leaving 11 bases between them. This CDR3 region has 14 residues. The CDR3 region is CASSDTFPSYEQYI. The CDR3 DNA sequence: TGTGCCAGCAGTGACACTTTCCCCTCCTACGAGCAGTACATC.

This clonotype was detected once. Given the absence of the conserved phenylalanine or tryptophan at the CDR3 end, a read error is likely. The chain links TRBV4-1 to TRBJ1-1; TRBD1 might be the D (5 bases). CDR3 length: 16 residues. Germline lookup yields CDR1 MGHRA and CDR2 YSYEKL. The DNA of the CDR3 is TGCGCCAGCGGCCAAGTACGCGGGGCAGGGAACACTGAAGCTTTCATT. The encoded protein is CASGQVRGAGNTEAFI.

Note on this clonotype: Relative to the germline gene, one junction end is altered; a read error may explain this. V gene TRBV20-1 combines with J gene TRBJ2-1; D is possibly TRBD2 (6 bases). The CDR3 loop spans 14 amino acids. Germline CDR1 and CDR2: DFQATT and SNEGSKA (reference sequence). The CDR3 nucleotides read TGCAGCGCTAGAGACCTAGCGCACTACGATGAGCAGTTCTTT. It is translated as CSARDLAHYDEQFF.

On this clonotype: At one end the junction does not follow the germline gene, possibly because of a read error. The chain is built from TRBV11-2 and TRBJ2-3; 9 bases line up with TRBD2. Germline lookup yields CDR1 SGHAT and CDR2 FQNNGV. This CDR3 region has 15 residues. This chain's CDR3 is CASILAGASADTQYF. Written as DNA, the CDR3 is TGTGCCAGCATCTTAGCGGGGGCCAGCGCGGATACGCAGTATTTT.

The rearrangement links TRBV12-3 or TRBV12-4 to TRBJ2-2; 10 nucleotides align to TRBD2. V was pared by 5 bases and J by 1 base, with 10 bases of the junction left unmatched. This CDR3 spans 18 amino acids. CDR3 protein: CASSGGLAWDRNTGELFF. CDR3 bases: TGTGCCAGCAGTGGGGGACTAGCGTGGGATAGGAACACCGGGGAGCTGTTTTTT.

Comment on this clonotype: Mismatch with germline at one junction end may stem from a read error. The rearrangement links TRBV12-3 or TRBV12-4 to TRBJ2-5, with D possibly TRBD1 on 6 matching bases. The CDR3 runs to 14 residues. The CDR3 DNA sequence: TGTGCCAACAGTCCGCTGGACAGTATGGAGACCCAGTACTTC. It is translated as CANSPLDSMETQYF.

Note on this clonotype: In this CDR3 the conserved last residue, phenylalanine or tryptophan, is missing, so a read error is likely. The V call is TRBV20-1, the J call TRBJ1-6, with D uncertain. The V and J ends lost 3 bases and 11 bases respectively, with 20 bases between them. The CDR3 is made up of 15 amino acids. Germline loops: CDR1 DFQATT, CDR2 SNEGSKA (reference sequence). The CDR3 loop is CSASREVGGNPPLHL. CDR3 in DNA: TGCAGTGCTAGCCGGGAGGTGGGTGGCAATCCACCCCTCCACCTT.

V gene TRBV12-3 or TRBV12-4 combines with J gene TRBJ2-1, with D possibly being TRBD1 (5 bases). The CDR3 runs to 12 residues. The V gene lost 5 bases and the J gene lost 9 bases, with 11 bases spanning the gap. The CDR3 DNA reads TGTGCCAGCAGTCTTTTTAGGGGTGAGCAGTTCTTC. Its translation is CASSLFRGEQFF.

This clonotype was counted at least ten times. J is TRBJ2-5 and V is TRBV5-4; D is uncertain. Trimming removed 1 base from V and 5 bases from J, with 9 bases in between. Per the germline V gene, CDR1 is SGHNT and CDR2 is YYREEE (reference sequence). The CDR3 contains 13 residues. The CDR3, as DNA: TGTGCCAGCAGCTTGCCAGGATCGGAGACCCAGTACTTC. Its translation is CASSLPGSETQYF.

On this clonotype itself: This may be a read error, as it is one base from a much larger clone. V usage is TRBV20-1 and J usage is TRBJ1-4, with D maybe TRBD1 (5 bases). Germline V gene sequence: CDR1 DFQATT, CDR2 SNEGSKA (reference sequence). Trimming removed 1 base from V and 5 bases from J, with 11 bases in between. This CDR3 comprises 14 residues. This CDR3 is CSARGPSGNEKLFF. CDR3 bases: TGCAGTGCTAGAGGACCCTCAGGGAATGAAAAACTGTTTTTT.

As concerns this clonotype: A read error may be the cause here, since a much bigger clone is one base away. The chain uses TRBV5-4 and TRBJ2-1, with 10 bases aligning to TRBD2. The CDR3 spans 15 residues. Germline values: CDR1 SGHNT, CDR2 YYREEE (reference sequence). The chain's CDR3 is CAGSSTSGPQYEQFF. CDR3 nucleotide sequence: TGTGCCGGCAGCTCGACTAGCGGGCCCCAATATGAGCAGTTCTTC.

CDR3 DNA: TGTGCCAGCAGTTTAGCGAGGGGAGGAGGCTACGAGCAGTACTTC. This codes for CASSLARGGGYEQYF. V and J are TRBV28 and TRBJ2-7; possible D gene TRBD2, 6 bases. The V end was cut by 2 bases, the J end by 3 bases, with 14 bases between. Germline V CDR1 and CDR2: MDHEN, SYDVKM. This CDR3 contains 15 residues.

The chain links TRBV13 to TRBJ1-1, with TRBD1 as a possible D gene (6 bases). V was cut by 11 bases and J by 2 bases, with 21 bases left in between. Looked up from germline, CDR1 is PRHDT and CDR2 is FYEKMQ (reference sequence). This CDR3 comprises 15 residues. CDR3 amino acids: CAGSTPGTLNTEAFF. CDR3 sequence (DNA): TGTGCCGGCTCTACCCCCGGGACACTTAACACTGAAGCTTTCTTT.

This clonotype was seen ten or more times. The V and J genes are TRBV20-1 and TRBJ2-1, with 8 bases matching TRBD1. Trimming removed 4 bases from V and 5 bases from J; junction bases left unmatched: 13. The CDR3 is 16 residues long. The germline V gene encodes CDR1 DFQATT and CDR2 SNEGSKA (reference sequence). The CDR3 region is CSANLVRTGNNNEQFF. The CDR3 nucleotides read TGCAGTGCTAACCTCGTACGGACAGGGAATAACAATGAGCAGTTCTTC.

Regarding this clonotype: At one end the junction does not follow the germline gene, possibly because of a read error. The chain is built from TRBV5-4 and TRBJ2-6; no clear D. The CDR3 sequence is 15 residues long. CDR1 and CDR2 (germline): SGHNT, YYREEE (reference sequence). The CDR3 here is CASSLVGSRANVLTF. CDR3 in DNA: TGTGCCAGCAGCTTGGTCGGATCTAGGGCTAACGTCCTGACTTTC. Drawing the rest from reference TRBV5-4 and TRBJ2-6, the complete variable domain is ETGVTQSPTHLIKTRGQQVTLRCSSQSGHNTVSWYQQALGQGPQFIFQYYREEENGRGNFPPRFSGLQFPNYSSELNVNALELDDSALYLCASSLVGSRANVLTFGAGSRLTVL.